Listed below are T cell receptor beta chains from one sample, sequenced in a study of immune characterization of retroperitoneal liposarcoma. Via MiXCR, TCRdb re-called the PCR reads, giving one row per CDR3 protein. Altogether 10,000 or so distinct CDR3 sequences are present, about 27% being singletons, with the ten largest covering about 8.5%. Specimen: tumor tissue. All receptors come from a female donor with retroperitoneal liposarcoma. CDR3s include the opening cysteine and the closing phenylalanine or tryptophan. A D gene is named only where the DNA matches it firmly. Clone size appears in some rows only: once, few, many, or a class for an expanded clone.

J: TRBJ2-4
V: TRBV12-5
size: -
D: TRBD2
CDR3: CASGLLAGTSGRLAKNIQYF
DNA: TGTGCTAGTGGTTTGTTGGCCGGGACTAGCGGGCGATTAGCCAAAAACATTCAGTACTTC

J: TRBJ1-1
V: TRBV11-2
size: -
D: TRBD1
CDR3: CASSLLGTGTTFF
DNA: TGTGCCAGCAGCTTACTCGGGACAGGGACGACTTTCTTT

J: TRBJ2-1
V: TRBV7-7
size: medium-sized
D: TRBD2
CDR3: CASSLDASGRANEQFF
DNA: TGTGCTAGCAGCTTAGATGCTAGCGGGAGGGCGAATGAGCAGTTCTTC

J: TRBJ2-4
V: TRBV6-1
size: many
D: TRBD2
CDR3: CASSWTSGGASEQYF
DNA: TGTGCCAGCAGTTGGACTAGCGGGGGGGCCTCTGAGCAGTACTTC

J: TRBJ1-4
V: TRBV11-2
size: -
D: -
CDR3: CASSLDGGSWEKLFF
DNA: TGTGCCAGCAGCTTAGATGGGGGGAGTTGGGAAAAACTGTTTTTT

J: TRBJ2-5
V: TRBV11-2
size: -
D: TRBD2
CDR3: CASSPRGEGFAETQYF
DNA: TGTGCCAGCAGCCCGCGGGGGGAGGGCTTCGCGGAGACCCAGTACTTC

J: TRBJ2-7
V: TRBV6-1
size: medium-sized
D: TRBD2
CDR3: CASSVIAGGYEQYF
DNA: TGTGCCAGCAGTGTGATAGCGGGGGGCTACGAGCAGTACTTC

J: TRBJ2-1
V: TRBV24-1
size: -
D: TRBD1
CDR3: CATSDPQDRERETQFF
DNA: TGTGCCACCAGTGACCCCCAAGACAGGGAACGAGAGACCCAGTTCTTC

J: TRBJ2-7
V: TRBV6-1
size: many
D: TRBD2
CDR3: CASSLRGGGYEQYF
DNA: TGTGCCAGCAGTCTGCGCGGGGGGGGCTACGAGCAGTACTTC

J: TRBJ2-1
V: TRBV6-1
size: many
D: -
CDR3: CASSETISYNEQFF
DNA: TGTGCCAGCAGTGAGACTATAAGTTACAATGAGCAGTTCTTC

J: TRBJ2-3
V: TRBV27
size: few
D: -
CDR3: CASSLSDTDTQYF
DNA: TGTGCCAGCAGTCTCAGCGACACAGATACGCAGTATTTT

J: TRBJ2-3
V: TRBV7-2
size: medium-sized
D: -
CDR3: CASSPMVGDTQYF
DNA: TGTGCCAGCAGCCCCATGGTGGGAGATACGCAGTATTTT

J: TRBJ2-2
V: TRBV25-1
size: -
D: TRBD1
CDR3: CASSDGQAVTGELFF
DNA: TGTGCCAGCAGTGATGGACAGGCGGTCACCGGGGAGCTGTTTTTT

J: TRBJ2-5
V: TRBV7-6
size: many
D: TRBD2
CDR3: CASSLSVASGSVETQYF
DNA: TGTGCCAGCAGCTTAAGTGTGGCTAGCGGGAGTGTAGAGACCCAGTACTTC

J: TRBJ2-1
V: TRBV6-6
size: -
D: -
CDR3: CASILESRNEQFF
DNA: TGTGCCAGCATCCTAGAGTCAAGGAATGAGCAGTTCTTC

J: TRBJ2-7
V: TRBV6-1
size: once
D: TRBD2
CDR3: CASSEGGGWWTSGRTQYF
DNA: TGTGCCAGCAGTGAAGGGGGGGGTTGGTGGACTAGCGGGAGGACGCAGTACTTC

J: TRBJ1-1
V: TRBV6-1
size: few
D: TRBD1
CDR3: CASSPGGTGAKAFF
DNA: TGTGCCAGCAGTCCGGGGGGGACAGGGGCAAAAGCTTTCTTT

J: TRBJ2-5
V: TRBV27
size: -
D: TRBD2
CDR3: CASSIIPPGLAGDTQETQYF
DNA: TGTGCCAGCAGTATTATACCACCGGGACTAGCGGGAGATACCCAAGAGACCCAGTACTTC

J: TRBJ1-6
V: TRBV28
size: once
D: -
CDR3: CASSSVTGPASPLHF
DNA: TGTGCCAGCAGTTCGGTTACAGGCCCCGCCTCACCCCTCCACTTT

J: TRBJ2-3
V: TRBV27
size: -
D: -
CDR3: CASSPTSPYYEQYF
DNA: TGTGCCAGCAGTCCAACCTCTCCATACTACGAGCAGTACTTT

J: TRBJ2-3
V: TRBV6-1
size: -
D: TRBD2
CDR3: CASPGLTSTDTQYF
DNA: TGTGCCAGTCCGGGACTAACTAGCACAGATACGCAGTATTTT

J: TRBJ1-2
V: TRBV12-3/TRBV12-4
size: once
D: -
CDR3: CASSLRRVNYGYTF
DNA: TGTGCCAGCAGTTTACGGAGGGTAAACTATGGCTACACCTTC

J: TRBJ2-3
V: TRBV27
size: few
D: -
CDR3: CASSSPSSRAGLHDTQYF
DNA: TGTGCCAGCAGTTCCCCTTCAAGTAGAGCGGGTTTACACGATACGCAGTATTTT

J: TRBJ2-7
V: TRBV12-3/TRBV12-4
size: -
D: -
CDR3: CASSFYGLEQYF
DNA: TGTGCCAGCAGTTTCTATGGGCTCGAGCAGTACTTC

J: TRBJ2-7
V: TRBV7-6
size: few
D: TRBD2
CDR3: CASSATSGGYNEQYF
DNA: TGTGCCAGCAGCGCCACTAGCGGGGGTTACAATGAGCAGTACTTC

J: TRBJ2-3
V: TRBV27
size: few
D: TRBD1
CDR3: CASSDPGQGEYF
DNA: TGTGCCAGCAGTGATCCGGGACAGGGAGAATATTTT

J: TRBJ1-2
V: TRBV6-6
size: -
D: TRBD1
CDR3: CASSYFDRGYGYTF
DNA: TGTGCCAGCAGTTACTTCGACAGGGGCTATGGCTACACCTTC

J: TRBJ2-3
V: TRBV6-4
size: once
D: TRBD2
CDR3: CASSEFGGADTQYF
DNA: TGTGCCAGCAGTGAATTTGGGGGGGCAGATACGCAGTATTTT

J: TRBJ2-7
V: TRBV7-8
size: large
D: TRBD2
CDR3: CASRMYTSGRIYEQYF
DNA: TGTGCCAGCAGGATGTACACTAGCGGGAGAATCTACGAGCAGTACTTC

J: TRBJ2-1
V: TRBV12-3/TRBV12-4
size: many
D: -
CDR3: CASSNRDRGYEQFF
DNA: TGTGCCAGCAGTAATCGGGACCGTGGTTACGAGCAGTTCTTC

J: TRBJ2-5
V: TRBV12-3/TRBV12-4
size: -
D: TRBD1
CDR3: CASSLRDRETQYF
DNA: TGTGCCAGCAGTTTAAGGGACAGAGAGACCCAGTACTTC

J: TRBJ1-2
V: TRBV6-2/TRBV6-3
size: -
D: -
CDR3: CASSPRQNANYGYTF
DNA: TGTGCCAGCAGTCCCCGACAAAACGCTAACTATGGCTACACCTTC

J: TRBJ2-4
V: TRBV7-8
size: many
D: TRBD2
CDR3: CASSLAGGVLKNIQYF
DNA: TGTGCCAGCAGCTTAGCGGGAGGGGTCCTCAAAAACATTCAGTACTTC

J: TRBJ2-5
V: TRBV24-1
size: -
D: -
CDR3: CATSDRLGRSAETQYF
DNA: TGTGCCACCAGTGATCGGTTGGGCAGGAGCGCTGAGACCCAGTACTTC

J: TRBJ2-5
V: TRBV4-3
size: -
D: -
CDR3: CASSHPPQDLSYNEQYF
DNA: TGCGCCAGCAGCCACCCCCCGCAGGATCTCTCCTACAATGAGCAGTACTTC

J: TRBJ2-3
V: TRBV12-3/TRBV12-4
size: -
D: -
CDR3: CASSPQGGPVDTQYF
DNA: TGTGCCAGCAGTCCCCAGGGGGGGCCCGTAGATACGCAGTATTTT